This T cell receptor beta chain was captured by sequencing in a study of shared clonotypes between healthy human individuals. As for the study in general: Contributing individuals were two females and a few males aged 18 to 49. Study-wide points: Among donors, sharing of clonotypes was expected to be affected by sequencing depth.

Germline assignment: CDR1 KGHSH and CDR2 LQKENI. With 3 bases clipped from V and 7 bases from J, the junction kept 5 bases outside the gene matches. The CDR3 extends over 14 amino acids. With respect to this clone: Antigen: not known.

Those who donated were healthy HIV-negative adults, with no recent acute infections or vaccinations reported. With ten immunoSEQ deep assay plates, unsorted PBMC DNA underwent sequencing. Here immunoSEQ multiplex PCR was the method, and the copy in TCRdb shows in-frame clones only, minus some. The data show 470,000 or so clones, with around 73% seen just once and more than 10% held by the top ten. V usage is TRBV18 and J usage is TRBJ1-1; 10 nucleotides line up with TRBD1. The sequenced sample was PBMCs. The origin of this receptor is a woman aged 40 to 50 in good health. Some clones in this sample may be carry-over from other donors' samples. The CDR3 DNA follows: TGTGCCAGCTCACCGCAGTGGGACAGGGGTGAAGCTTTCTTT. It encodes CASSPQWDRGEAFF.